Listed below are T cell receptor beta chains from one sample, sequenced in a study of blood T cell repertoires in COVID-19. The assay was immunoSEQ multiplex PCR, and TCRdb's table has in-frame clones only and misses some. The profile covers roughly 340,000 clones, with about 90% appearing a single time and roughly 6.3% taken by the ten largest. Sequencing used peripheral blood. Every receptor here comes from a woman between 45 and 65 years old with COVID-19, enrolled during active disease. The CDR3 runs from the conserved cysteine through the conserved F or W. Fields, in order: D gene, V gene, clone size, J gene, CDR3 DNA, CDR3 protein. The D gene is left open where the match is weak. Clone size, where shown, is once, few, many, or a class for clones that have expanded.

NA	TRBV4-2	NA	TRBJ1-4	TGTGCCAGCAGCCAAGGAGACAGCCCCCAGAAAAACGAAAAACTGTTTTTT	CASSQGDSPQKNEKLFF
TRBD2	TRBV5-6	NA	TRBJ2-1	TGTGCCAGCAGCCTATGGACTAGCGGGAGGTACTCCTACAATGAGCAGTTCTTC	CASSLWTSGRYSYNEQFF
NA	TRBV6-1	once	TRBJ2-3	TGTGCCAGCAGTGAACGCCTATCTACGCAGTATTTT	CASSERLSTQYF
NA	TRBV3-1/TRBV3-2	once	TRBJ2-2	TGTGCCAGCAGCCCTTACAGGGTTAGCGGGGAGCTGTTTTTT	CASSPYRVSGELFF
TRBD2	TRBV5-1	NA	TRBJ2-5	TGCGCCAGCAGCAGGATGGGGGGGAGTACAGAGACCCAGTACTTC	CASSRMGGSTETQYF
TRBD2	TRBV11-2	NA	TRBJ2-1	TGTGCCAGCAGCTTCCGACTAGCGGGAGCATTCTATGAGCAGTTCTTC	CASSFRLAGAFYEQFF
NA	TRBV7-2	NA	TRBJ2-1	TGTGCCAGCAGCTTAGGTGGGTTCGGGGGAGGTGGTTCCTACAATGAGCAGTTCTTC	CASSLGGFGGGGSYNEQFF
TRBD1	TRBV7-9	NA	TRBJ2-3	TGTGCCAGCAGCTTAGTCTACACGCGGGACAGGGGCACAGATACGCAGTATTTT	CASSLVYTRDRGTDTQYF
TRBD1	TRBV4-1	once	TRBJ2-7	TGCGCCAGCAGTCGCGGACAGGGTTATTACGAGCAGTACTTC	CASSRGQGYYEQYF
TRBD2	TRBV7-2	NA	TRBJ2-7	TGTGCCAGCAGCTTAGAGCTAGCGGGAGCCTACTACTCCTACGAGCAGTACTTC	CASSLELAGAYYSYEQYF
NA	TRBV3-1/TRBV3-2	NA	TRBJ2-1	TGTGCCAGCAGCCTGGGAGGTCCTTACAATGAGCAGTTCTTC	CASSLGGPYNEQFF
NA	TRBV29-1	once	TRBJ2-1	TGCAGCGTTGGTGGGTGGAGCTCCTACAATGAGCAGTTCTTC	CSVGGWSSYNEQFF
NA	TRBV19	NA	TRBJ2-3	TGTGCCAGTAGTTGGGACGGGAGAAGCACAGATACGCAGTATTTT	CASSWDGRSTDTQYF
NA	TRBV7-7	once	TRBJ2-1	TGTGCTAGCAGCTTTAGTCGGGGAGCGGTCTTTGAGCAGTTCTTC	CASSFSRGAVFEQFF